Listed here is a single T cell receptor (beta chain). This could be a read error, since a much larger clone is one nucleotide away. The data stem from a study of tumor and adjacent non-tumor tissue in lung cancer. A modified ARM-PCR protocol with three rounds of nested PCR amplified TCRbeta. MiXCR, run by TCRdb on the multiplex PCR reads, gives a single entry per CDR3 protein. The sample records 120,000 or so distinct CDR3 sequences, roughly 64% being singletons. No cell sorting was done before RNA was extracted from the tissue. This CDR3 is built from 14 residues. Trimming left V 7 bases short and J 5 bases short, with 20 bases between. Germline-derived CDR1 and CDR2 are SQVTM and ANQGSEA.

This TCR was recovered from a young man with non-small cell lung cancer. The chain links TRBV29-1 to TRBJ1-2, with D tentatively TRBD1 (5 bases). Sequencing was carried out using lung tumor tissue. Written as DNA, the CDR3 is TGCAGCGCCCCGACGTGGGGCCTCACTTATGGCTACACCTTC. Protein product: CSAPTWGLTYGYTF.